A single sample gave rise to the 3 T cell receptor beta chains below, sequenced in a study of T cells in women clearing cervical HPV infection. Measured with immunoSEQ multiplex PCR; TCRdb has only the in-frame clones, and not every one. The sample data list 30,000 to 35,000 clones. Sequenced: blood buffy coat. The receptor source for this set is a woman between 18 and 70 years old with a cervical HPV16 infection that either progressed to CIN3+ or cleared (not recorded which).

In the case of this clone: The observed sequence ends 3 residues before the CDR3 terminus, with the missing tail filled in from the germline J gene. V is TRBV18 and J is TRBJ2-7; TRBD2 matches 9 bases. The V gene end was trimmed by 6 bases and the J gene end by 0 bases; junction bases not matched to a gene: 18. The CDR3 length is 19 residues. Germline CDR1 is KGHSH and CDR2 is LQKENI. The CDR3 DNA, read in part, is TGTGCCAGCTCTAACCTCCCCTGGACTAGCGCGAGTAGCTCCTACGAG. Amino acid sequence: CASSNLPWTSASSSYE. The CDR3 in its entirety is CASSNLPWTSASSSYEQYF.

Concerning this clone itself: One end of the junction is discordant with germline, which a read error may explain. Coverage ceases 3 residues before the CDR3 finishes, and the germline J gene fills in the end. The genes are TRBV7-8 and TRBJ2-3; D is perhaps TRBD1 (5 bases). Per germline, CDR1 SGHVS and CDR2 FQNEAQ. CDR3 length: 16 amino acids. CDR3 sequence: CASTLWTSTITGTQYF. CDR3 DNA, as far as it was read: TGTGCCAGCACCCTGTGGACCTCGACGATCACAGGTACG.

With regard to this clone: From the germline J gene comes the end of the CDR3, since the read stops 3 residues before it. The rearrangement uses TRBV5-6 and TRBJ2-5, with D possibly being TRBD1 (6 bases). Germline V gene lookup returns CDR1 SGHDT and CDR2 YYEEEE. The ends were cut back, 4 bases at V and 5 bases at J, with 15 bases in the middle. The CDR3 length is 14 residues. The sequenced CDR3 bases are TGTGCCAGCAGCATGGGACATTTCTCGGAGACC. Protein sequence: CASSMGHFSET. The CDR3 in full is CASSMGHFSETQYF.